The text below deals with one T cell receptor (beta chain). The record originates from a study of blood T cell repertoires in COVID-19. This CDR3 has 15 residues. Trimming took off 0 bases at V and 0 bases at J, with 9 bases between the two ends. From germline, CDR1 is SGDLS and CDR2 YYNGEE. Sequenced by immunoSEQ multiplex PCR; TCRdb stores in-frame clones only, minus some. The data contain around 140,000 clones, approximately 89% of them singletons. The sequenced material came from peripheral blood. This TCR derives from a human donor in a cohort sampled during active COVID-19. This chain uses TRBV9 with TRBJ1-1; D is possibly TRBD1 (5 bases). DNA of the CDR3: TGTGCCAGCAGCGTAGGACAGCCAATGAACACTGAAGCTTTCTTT. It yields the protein CASSVGQPMNTEAFF.